The 15 T cell receptor beta chains given below trace back to one sample, sequenced in a study of T cells in Graves' hyperthyroidism and ophthalmopathy. Amplification yielded TCR beta CDR3 regions, with RNA transcripts as the source. A set of HTBI primers served as the primers for a first-round RT-PCR of the TCR CDR3. TCRdb independently ran MiXCR on the multiplex PCR reads; one entry per CDR3 protein. The profile shows over 250,000 distinct CDR3 sequences, less than 30% of them singletons. Sequenced material: blood. The receptors come from a man aged 40-55 years with Graves' hyperthyroidism that later progressed to Graves' ophthalmopathy.

This clonotype was recorded at least ten times. The chain joins TRBV30 to TRBJ2-4; TRBD1 agrees at 9 bases. Germline CDR1 is GTSNPN and CDR2 is SVGIG (reference sequence). CDR3 length: 17 amino acids. V shed 1 base and J 2 bases; nucleotides not matched to a gene: 9. The CDR3 here is CAWSGGGTGRTKNIQYF. The CDR3 coding sequence is TGTGCCTGGAGTGGAGGAGGGACAGGGAGAACCAAAAACATTCAGTACTTC.

The sample holds many counts of this clonotype. The chain employs TRBV9 and TRBJ1-1; tentatively, D is TRBD1 (5 bases). Trimming shortened V by 4 bases and J by 3 bases, and 16 bases separated the two germline ends. The CDR3 runs to 15 residues. The germline V gene encodes CDR1 SGDLS and CDR2 YYNGEE. The CDR3 coding sequence is TGTGCCAGCAGCTCGAGAGGGGATTTGGACACTGAAGCTTTCTTT. Its protein is CASSSRGDLDTEAFF.

In this sample, this clonotype turned up many times. The chain joins TRBV12-3 or TRBV12-4 to TRBJ1-1; 9 nucleotides line up with TRBD1. J lost 4 bases, V lost 3 bases, and 0 bases had no gene match. The CDR3 runs to 13 residues. This CDR3 reads CASSLDRGTEAFF. The CDR3 bases are TGTGCCAGCAGTTTGGACAGGGGCACTGAAGCTTTCTTT.

This clonotype was counted ten times or more. The chain couples TRBV6-5 to TRBJ1-2, with D possibly being TRBD1 (6 bases). CDR1 is MNHEY and CDR2 is SVGAGI in the germline V gene. This CDR3 is built from 20 residues. Trimming shortened V by 0 bases and J by 4 bases, and 27 bases separated the two germline ends. CDR3 sequence: CASSYSGYGQPPLRRYGYTF. The CDR3, as DNA: TGTGCCAGCAGTTACTCAGGGTACGGACAGCCTCCTCTCCGTCGCTATGGCTACACCTTC.

The chain carries TRBV6-2 or TRBV6-3 and TRBJ2-5; possibly TRBD2 for D (6 bases). V lost 8 bases to trimming and J lost 1 base, with 17 bases between them. The CDR3 sequence is 15 residues long. CDR1 and CDR2 (germline): MNHEY, SVGEGT. The CDR3 here is CASQRRDAFQETQYF. The CDR3, as DNA: TGTGCCAGCCAGAGGAGGGATGCCTTCCAAGAGACCCAGTACTTC.

This clonotype was counted many times. The rearrangement joins TRBV12-3 or TRBV12-4 to TRBJ1-1; possibly TRBD1 for D (5 bases). V dropped 7 bases and J dropped 0 bases, with 9 bases sitting between them. CDR3 size: 13 residues. The CDR3 loop is CASTQTVNTEAFF. Written as DNA, the CDR3 is TGTGCCAGCACCCAGACAGTGAACACTGAAGCTTTCTTT.

This clonotype was seen many times. The chain employs TRBV4-1 and TRBJ2-7; D is undetermined. Germline loops: CDR1 MGHRA, CDR2 YSYEKL. Between the trimmed V and J ends, which lost 2 bases and 5 bases, there was a span of 16 bases. CDR3 length: 15 amino acids. CDR3 bases: TGCGCCAGCAGCCAATTTTTCCTCGCGCCCGACGAGCAGTACTTC. This sequence encodes CASSQFFLAPDEQYF.

The chain links TRBV6-1 to TRBJ1-2; no clear D gene. The germline V and J ends were trimmed by 3 bases and 4 bases, with 6 bases remaining between them. The CDR3 consists of 12 residues. The V gene's germline CDR1 is MNHNS and CDR2 SASEGT. The CDR3 region has the DNA TGTGCCAGCAGTGACCAGCGCTATGGCTACACCTTC. The encoded protein is CASSDQRYGYTF.

This clonotype was observed many times. The genes are TRBV10-2 and TRBJ2-5; possibly TRBD1 or TRBD2 for D (6 bases each). Looked up from germline, CDR1 is WSHSY and CDR2 is SAAADI. The CDR3 has 17 residues. Trimming took 7 bases from V and 3 from J, leaving 24 bases between them. CDR3 loop: CASTPRGTSRIEETQYF. The CDR3 DNA reads TGCGCCAGCACCCCGAGGGGGACTTCCCGGATCGAAGAGACCCAGTACTTC.

This clonotype came up many times. One junction end disagrees with the germline gene, perhaps due to a read error. The chain has TRBV28 and TRBJ2-5; 11 bases line up with TRBD1. The CDR3 runs to 14 residues. Germline V gene sequence: CDR1 MDHEN, CDR2 SYDVKM. The DNA of the CDR3 is TGTGCCGGCAGCACGGACAGGGGGCTCGAGACCCAGTACTTC. This translates into CAGSTDRGLETQYF. Supplemented by reference TRBV28 and TRBJ2-5, the full variable domain reads DVKVTQSSRYLVKRTGEKVFLECVQDMDHENMFWYRQDPGLGLRLIYFSYDVKMKEKGDIPEGYSVSREKKERFSLILESASTNQTSMYLCAGSTDRGLETQYFGPGTRLLVL.

This clonotype was counted at least ten times. Because the CDR3 is missing its conserved closing phenylalanine or tryptophan, this is likely a read error. The CDR3 DNA reads TGCAGTGCTTTCGAGACAGGGATGAACACTGAAGCTTTCCTT. Its protein is CSAFETGMNTEAFL. The J gene is TRBJ1-1, the V gene TRBV20-1; 7 bases align to TRBD1. In germline, CDR1 is DFQATT, CDR2 SNEGSKA (reference sequence). The trim removed 5 bases at V and 0 bases at J, leaving 6 bases unmatched. CDR3 length: 14 amino acids.

In its sample, this clonotype was seen many times. The V call is TRBV7-2, the J call TRBJ2-5; D unresolved. Germline V gene data show CDR1 as SGHTA and CDR2 as FQGNSA. This CDR3 has 16 amino acids. V was clipped by 2 bases and J by 2 bases, with 15 bases between them. The CDR3 nucleotides read TGTGCCAGCAGCTTAATCCTAGTAATTGAGCAAGAGACCCAGTACTTC. Protein sequence: CASSLILVIEQETQYF.

This clonotype came up many times. V and J are TRBV20-1 and TRBJ1-1, with 10 bases matching TRBD1. Germline V lookup: CDR1 DFQATT, CDR2 SNEGSKA (reference sequence). V trimming: 1 base; J trimming: 7 bases; junction bases outside the gene matches: 12. The CDR3 contains 16 residues. The CDR3 sequence: CSARVRGGQGLFEAFF. DNA for the CDR3: TGCAGTGCTAGAGTTAGAGGGGGACAGGGGCTTTTTGAAGCTTTCTTT.

Ten or more counts support this clonotype. This chain uses TRBV20-1 with TRBJ2-1; D ambiguous. Per the germline V gene, CDR1 is DFQATT and CDR2 is SNEGSKA (reference sequence). There are 15 residues in the CDR3. V gave up 4 bases and J gave up 4 bases, with 17 bases separating them. CDR3 sequence: CSATAWGFQYNEQFF. In nucleotides, the CDR3 is TGCAGTGCTACGGCTTGGGGATTTCAATACAATGAGCAGTTCTTC.

This clonotype is a singleton in its sample. The rearrangement uses TRBV24-1 and TRBJ2-7; 7 bases match TRBD2. The CDR3 has 15 amino acids. V dropped 4 bases and J dropped 1; count of bases not matched to a gene: 6. The germline V gene has CDR1 KGHDR and CDR2 SFDVKD. The CDR3 is CATSETGLDSYEQYF. The CDR3 DNA reads as TGTGCCACCAGTGAAACCGGACTAGATTCCTACGAGCAGTACTTC.